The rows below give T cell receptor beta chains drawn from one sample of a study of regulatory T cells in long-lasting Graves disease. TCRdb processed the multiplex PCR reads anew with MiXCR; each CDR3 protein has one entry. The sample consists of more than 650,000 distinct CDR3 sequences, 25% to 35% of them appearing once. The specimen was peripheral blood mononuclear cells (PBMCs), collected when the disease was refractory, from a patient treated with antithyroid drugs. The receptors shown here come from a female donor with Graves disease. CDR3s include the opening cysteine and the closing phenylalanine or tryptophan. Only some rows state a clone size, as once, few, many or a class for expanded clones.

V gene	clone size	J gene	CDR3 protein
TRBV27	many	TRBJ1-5	CASSFSSNQPQHF
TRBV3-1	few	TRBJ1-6	CASSQDGGYNSPLHF
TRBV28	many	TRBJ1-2	CASSQTVNYGYTF
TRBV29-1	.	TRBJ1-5	CSVRQEHNQPQHF
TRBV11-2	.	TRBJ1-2	CASSANSYGYTF
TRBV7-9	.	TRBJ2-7	CASSLASTGPYEQYF
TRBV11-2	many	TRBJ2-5	CASSSNKGRQETQYF
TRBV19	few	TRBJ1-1	CASQPRRGSITEAFF
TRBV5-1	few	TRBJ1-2	CASKRGLGSIGYTF
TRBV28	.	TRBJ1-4	CASALGTNEKLFF
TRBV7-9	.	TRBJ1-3	CASSLAVTRTGTGGSGNTIYF
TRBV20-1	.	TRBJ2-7	CSARPDRGHADYYGQYF
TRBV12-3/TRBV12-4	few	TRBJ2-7	CASSHGSRPYEQYF
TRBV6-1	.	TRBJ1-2	CASSPEGSATGYGYTF
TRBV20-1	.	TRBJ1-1	CSARDMGSGTEAFF
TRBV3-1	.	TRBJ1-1	CASSRGQAGLNTEAFF
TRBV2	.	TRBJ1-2	CASSDTGRNYGYTF
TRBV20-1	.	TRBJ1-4	CSATWDRDEKLFF
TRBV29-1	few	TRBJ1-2	CSVGDTYGYTF
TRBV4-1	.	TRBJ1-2	CASSQDMGQGVDGYTF
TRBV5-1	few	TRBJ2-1	CASSLAQNNEQFF
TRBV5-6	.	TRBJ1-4	CASSLFRGDNEKLFF
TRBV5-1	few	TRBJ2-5	CASSLTSGRAWETQYF
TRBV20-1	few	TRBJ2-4	CSALTIAKNIQYF
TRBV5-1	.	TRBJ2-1	CASSFRQGLNEQFF
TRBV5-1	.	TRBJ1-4	CASSYSGTATNEKLFF
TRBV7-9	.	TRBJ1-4	CASSSTGMFDTGGLGKLFF
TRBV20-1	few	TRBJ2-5	CSAGDWEETQYF
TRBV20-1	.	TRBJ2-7	CSASPAESYEQYF
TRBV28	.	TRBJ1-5	CASSLLIRDSNQPQHF
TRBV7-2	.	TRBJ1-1	CASSLASDIGTEAFF
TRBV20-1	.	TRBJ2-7	CSAREVEGTGYEQYF
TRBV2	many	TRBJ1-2	CASSVGVLANYGYTF
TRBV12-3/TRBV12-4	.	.	CASRLSGAQFF
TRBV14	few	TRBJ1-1	CASSPPGQGTRGAFF
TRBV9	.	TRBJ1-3	CASSVDVGMSGNTIYF
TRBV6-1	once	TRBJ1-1	CASRQGLSTEAFF
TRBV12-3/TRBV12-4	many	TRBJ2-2	CASSLGAGRTGELFF
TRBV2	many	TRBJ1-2	CASGDNVNYGYTF
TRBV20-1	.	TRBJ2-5	CSASDSGGYQETQYF
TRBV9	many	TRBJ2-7	CASSGTGQTYEQYF
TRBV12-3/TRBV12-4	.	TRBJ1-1	CASSSPVNTEAFF
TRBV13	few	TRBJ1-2	CASSPPGTARGYGYTF
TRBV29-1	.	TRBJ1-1	CSVGVSGRNTEAFF
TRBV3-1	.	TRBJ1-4	CASSQGRPLNEKLFF
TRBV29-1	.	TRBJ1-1	CSVTDRVEGEAFF
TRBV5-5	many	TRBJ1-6	CASSLVGSLDSPLHF
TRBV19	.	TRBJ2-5	CASSVTSGRNQETQYF
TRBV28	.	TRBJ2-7	CASSYFVGSNGVYEQYF
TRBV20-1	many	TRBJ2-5	CSAERGQDGRGTQYF
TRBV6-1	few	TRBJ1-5	CASEVGGGNQPQHF
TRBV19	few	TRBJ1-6	CASSGDSDNSPLHF
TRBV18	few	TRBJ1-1	CASSPATGITEAFF
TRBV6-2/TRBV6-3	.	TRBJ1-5	CASSYLDSSWPQHF
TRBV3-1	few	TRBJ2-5	CASSQQANWRETQYF
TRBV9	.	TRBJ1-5	CASSVGGRSNQPQHF
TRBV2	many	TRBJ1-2	CASRGDSHYSGYTF
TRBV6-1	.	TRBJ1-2	CASSTGQGARGYTF
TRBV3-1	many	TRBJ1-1	CASSRGNANTEAFF
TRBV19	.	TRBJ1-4	CASHPGATNEKLFF